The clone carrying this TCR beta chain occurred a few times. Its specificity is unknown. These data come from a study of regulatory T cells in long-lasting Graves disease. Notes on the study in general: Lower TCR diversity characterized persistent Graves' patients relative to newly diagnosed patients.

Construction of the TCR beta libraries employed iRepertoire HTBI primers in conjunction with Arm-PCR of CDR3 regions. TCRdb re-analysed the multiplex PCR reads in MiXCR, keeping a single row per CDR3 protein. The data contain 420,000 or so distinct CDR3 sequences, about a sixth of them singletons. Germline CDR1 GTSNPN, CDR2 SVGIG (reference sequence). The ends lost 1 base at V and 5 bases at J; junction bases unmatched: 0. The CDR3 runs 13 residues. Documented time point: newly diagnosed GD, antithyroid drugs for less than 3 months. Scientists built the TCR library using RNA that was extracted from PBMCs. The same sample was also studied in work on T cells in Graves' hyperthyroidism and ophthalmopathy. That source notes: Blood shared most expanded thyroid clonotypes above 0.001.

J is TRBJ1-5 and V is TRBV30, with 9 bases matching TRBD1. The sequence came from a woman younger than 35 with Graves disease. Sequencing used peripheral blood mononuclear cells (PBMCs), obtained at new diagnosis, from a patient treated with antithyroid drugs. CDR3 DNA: TGTGCCTGGAGTGGACAGGGGGATCAGCCCCAGCATTTT. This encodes CAWSGQGDQPQHF. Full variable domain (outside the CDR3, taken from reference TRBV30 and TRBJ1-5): SQTIHQWPATLVQPVGSPLSLECTVEGTSNPNLYWYRQAAGRGLQLLFYSVGIGQISSEVPQNLSASRPQDRQFILSSKKLLLSDSGFYLCAWSGQGDQPQHFGDGTRLSIL.